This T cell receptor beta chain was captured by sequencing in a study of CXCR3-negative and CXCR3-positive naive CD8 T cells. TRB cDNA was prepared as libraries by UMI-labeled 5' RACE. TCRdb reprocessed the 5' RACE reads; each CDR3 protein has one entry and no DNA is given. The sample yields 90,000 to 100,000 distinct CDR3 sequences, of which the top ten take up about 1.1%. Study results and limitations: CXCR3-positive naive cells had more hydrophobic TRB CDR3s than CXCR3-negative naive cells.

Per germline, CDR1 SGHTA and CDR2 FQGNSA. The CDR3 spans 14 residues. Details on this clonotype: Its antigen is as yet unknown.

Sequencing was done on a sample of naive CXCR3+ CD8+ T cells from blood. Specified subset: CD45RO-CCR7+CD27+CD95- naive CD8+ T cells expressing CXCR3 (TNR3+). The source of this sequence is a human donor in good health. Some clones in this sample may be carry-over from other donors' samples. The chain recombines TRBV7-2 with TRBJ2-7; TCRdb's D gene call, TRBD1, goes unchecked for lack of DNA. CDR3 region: CASSLDRTTYEQYF.